Below, 30 T cell receptor beta chains from the same sample are listed, as sequenced in a study of cytomegalovirus exposure and HLA in healthy donors. 60 Vbeta and 13 Jbeta primers were used in PCR. The data were produced by immunoSEQ multiplex PCR, yet TCRdb's version contains in-frame clones alone and is incomplete. The sample yields fewer than 200,000 clones, approximately 82% seen once. The specimen was PBMCs. All receptors come from a male donor in good health and CMV-seronegative.

V and J are TRBV2 and TRBJ1-6; 8 bases agree with TRBD1. The CDR3 loop spans 13 amino acids. Germline CDR1 is SNHLY and CDR2 is FYNNEI. V was pared by 7 bases and J by 7 bases, with 3 bases of the junction left unmatched. CDR3 bases: TGTGCCAGCACGGACAGGGAGAATTCACCCCTCCACTTT. Amino acids: CASTDRENSPLHF. Full variable domain (outside the CDR3, taken from reference TRBV2 and TRBJ1-6): EPEVTQTPSHQVTQMGQEVILRCVPISNHLYFYWYRQILGQKVEFLVSFYNNEISEKSEIFDDQFSVERPDGSNFTLKIRSTKLEDSAMYFCASTDRENSPLHFGNGTRLTVT.

J is TRBJ1-2 and V is TRBV18; weak D call: TRBD1 (5 bases). The CDR3 is 13 amino acids. Germline CDR1 and CDR2: KGHSH and LQKENI. Trimming pared 5 bases from V and 4 bases from J, leaving 11 bases between. DNA of the CDR3: TGTGCCAGCTCAGTAGACAGTCTCTATGGCTACACCTTC. As protein: CASSVDSLYGYTF.

V and J are TRBV5-8 and TRBJ2-5; TRBD1 agrees at 8 bases. The CDR3 sequence is 14 residues long. Unmatched junction bases numbered 6, after V lost 4 bases and J lost 4 bases. Germline V gene sequence: CDR1 SGHTS, CDR2 YDEGEE. CDR3 in amino acids: CASSQQGGRETQYF. The CDR3 region has the DNA TGTGCCAGCAGCCAACAGGGGGGCCGAGAGACCCAGTACTTC. Complete variable domain (other parts from reference TRBV5-8 and TRBJ2-5): EAGVTQSPTHLIKTRGQQATLRCSPISGHTSVYWYQQALGLGLQFLLWYDEGEERNRGNFPPRFSGRQFPNYSSELNVNALELEDSALYLCASSQQGGRETQYFGPGTRLLVL.

CDR3 sequence (DNA): TGTGCCAGTAGTATTCTGGGAGCTAACTATGGCTACACCTTC. Its translation: CASSILGANYGYTF. The V and J genes are TRBV19 and TRBJ1-2; D gene unclear. Trimming left V 3 bases short and J 0 bases short, with 8 bases between. This CDR3 contains 14 residues. From germline, CDR1 is LNHDA and CDR2 SQIVND (reference sequence).

This clone was seen more than once but under ten times. The gene calls are TRBV5-6 and TRBJ1-5; D is possibly TRBD1 (6 bases). The CDR3 covers 12 residues. Germline CDR1 and CDR2: SGHDT and YYEEEE. The V and J ends lost 7 bases and 7 bases respectively, with 12 bases between them. CDR3 protein: CASSRQDQPQHF. CDR3 in DNA: TGTGCCAGCTCCAGACAGGACCAGCCCCAGCATTTT.

The V gene is TRBV7-9, the J gene TRBJ2-7; D possibly corresponds to TRBD1 (5 bases). The CDR3 runs 12 residues. Germline loops: CDR1 SEHNR, CDR2 FQNEAQ (reference sequence). Trimming pared 1 base from V and 4 bases from J, leaving 5 bases between. The CDR3 DNA reads as TGTGCCAGCAGCTTAGGGACATACGAGCAGTACTTC. This translates into CASSLGTYEQYF.

This chain connects TRBV9 to TRBJ1-2; 9 bases align to TRBD1. The CDR3 covers 17 residues. The V segment lost 0 bases and the J segment 4 bases; nucleotides outside the gene matches: 10. Germline values: CDR1 SGDLS, CDR2 YYNGEE. CDR3 coding DNA: TGTGCCAGCAGCGTAGAAGCCCAGGACAGGGGAATCTATGGCTACACCTTC. It is translated as CASSVEAQDRGIYGYTF.

The rearrangement joins TRBV6-5 to TRBJ1-1; 7 bases line up with TRBD1. Germline assignment: CDR1 MNHEY and CDR2 SVGAGI. With V trimmed by 2 bases and J by 5 bases, 8 bases remained unmatched. This CDR3 is 15 amino acids long. The CDR3, as DNA: TGTGCCAGCAGTTACAACTCCAGGGGGTTAACTGAAGCTTTCTTT. Amino acids: CASSYNSRGLTEAFF.

The gene calls are TRBV28 and TRBJ1-4, with TRBD1 identical over 8 bases. The CDR3 is 18 residues long. J gave up 4 bases and V 3 bases, and 13 bases lay outside the gene matches. Germline V gene lookup returns CDR1 MDHEN and CDR2 SYDVKM. CDR3 region: CASSFAGGAGPHNEKLFF. CDR3 coding DNA: TGTGCCAGCAGTTTCGCAGGGGGCGCGGGGCCCCATAATGAAAAACTGTTTTTT. Filled out from reference TRBV28 and TRBJ1-4, the complete variable domain reads DVKVTQSSRYLVKRTGEKVFLECVQDMDHENMFWYRQDPGLGLRLIYFSYDVKMKEKGDIPEGYSVSREKKERFSLILESASTNQTSMYLCASSFAGGAGPHNEKLFFGSGTQLSVL.

This clone was detected only a few times. The chain has TRBV7-9 and TRBJ1-1, with no clear D. The CDR3 has 11 residues. CDR1 is SEHNR, CDR2 FQNEAQ, per germline (reference sequence). V lost 2 bases to trimming and J lost 14 bases, with 12 bases between them. In nucleotides, the CDR3 is TGTGCCAGCAGCTTATCCGGAGGAGTATTCTTT. Translation gives CASSLSGGVFF. The full variable domain, its missing parts supplied by reference TRBV7-9 and TRBJ1-1, is DTGVSQNPRHKITKRGQNVTFRCDPISEHNRLYWYRQTLGQGPEFLTYFQNEAQLEKSRLLSDRFSAERPKGSFSTLEIQRTEQGDSAMYLCASSLSGGVFFGQGTRLTVV.

This clone was seen just once. V is TRBV2 and J is TRBJ2-7; D unclear. Germline V gene sequence: CDR1 SNHLY, CDR2 FYNNEI. The V end was cut by 6 bases, the J end by 0 bases, with 9 bases between. The CDR3 has 13 residues. The chain's CDR3 is CASRGPSSYEQYF. In DNA, the CDR3 is TGTGCCAGCAGAGGCCCTAGCTCCTACGAGCAGTACTTC.

Note on this clone: Other DNA sequences in the sample encode the same CDR3. The genes are TRBV28 and TRBJ2-3; 14 bases align to TRBD2. The CDR3 is made up of 17 amino acids. V was clipped by 4 bases and J by 7 bases; unmatched bases: 10. Germline CDR1 and CDR2: MDHEN and SYDVKM. CDR3 loop: CASSSTGTSGSLNTQYF. The DNA for the CDR3 is TGTGCCAGCAGTTCTACCGGGACTAGCGGGAGCCTAAATACGCAGTATTTT.

Here the CDR3 reads CAISERGSDRYYNEQFF. The CDR3 bases are TGTGCCATCAGTGAGCGGGGGTCTGATCGATATTACAATGAGCAGTTCTTC. The rearrangement links TRBV10-3 to TRBJ2-1; a weak D match, TRBD2 (6 bases). The CDR3 has 17 residues. Germline lookup yields CDR1 ENHRY and CDR2 SYGVKD. V was shortened by 2 bases and J by 4 bases, with 18 bases between the two germline ends.

This clone was recorded a few times. The chain has TRBV6-5 and TRBJ2-7; 7 positions agree with TRBD2. This CDR3 has 11 amino acids. Unmatched junction bases numbered 3, after V lost 2 bases and J lost 11 bases. Per germline, CDR1 MNHEY and CDR2 SVGAGI. CDR3 DNA: TGTGCCAGCAGTTACAAAGGGAGGGAGTACTTC. The encoded protein is CASSYKGREYF.

In its sample, this clone was seen once. The gene calls are TRBV6-5 and TRBJ2-7; TRBD1 matches at 9 bases. The ends lost 7 bases at V and 4 bases at J; junction bases unmatched: 8. Germline values: CDR1 MNHEY, CDR2 SVGAGI. The CDR3 runs to 14 residues. This CDR3 is CASTPPGQGYEQYF. The CDR3 DNA reads as TGTGCCAGCACCCCCCCGGGACAGGGTTACGAGCAGTACTTC.

The chain combines TRBV2 with TRBJ2-3; 7 positions agree with TRBD1. V lost 3 bases to trimming and J lost 1 base; unmatched junction nucleotides: 7. This CDR3 has 16 amino acids. Germline CDR1 and CDR2: SNHLY and FYNNEI. In nucleotides, the CDR3 is TGTGCCAGCAGTGACGGAGTGGACAGGCGCACAGATACGCAGTATTTT. This encodes CASSDGVDRRTDTQYF.

This chain connects TRBV4-3 to TRBJ2-5; TRBD2 is a possible D gene (6 bases). The CDR3 is made up of 15 amino acids. The germline gives CDR1 LGHNA, CDR2 YSLEER. Trimming removed 2 bases at V and 0 bases at J, with 10 bases between. The CDR3 nucleotides read TGCGCCAGCAGCCAATGGGACTCTAACCAAGAGACCCAGTACTTC. This encodes CASSQWDSNQETQYF.

The chain couples TRBV2 to TRBJ1-1; D possibly corresponds to TRBD1 (6 bases). The CDR3 is made up of 14 amino acids. With 2 bases removed from V and 7 bases from J, the gap between germline ends came to 14 bases. CDR1 is SNHLY and CDR2 is FYNNEI in the germline V gene. CDR3 loop: CASSETYRTDEAFF. The CDR3 bases are TGTGCCAGCAGTGAAACCTATCGGACAGATGAAGCTTTCTTT.

This clone was counted between two and nine times. J is TRBJ2-1 and V is TRBV7-3; D is perhaps TRBD2 (5 bases). Germline V CDR1 and CDR2: SGHTA, FQGTGA. The length of the CDR3 is 13 residues. Trimming took off 3 bases at V and 9 bases at J, with 12 bases between the two ends. The CDR3 nucleotides read TGTGCCAGCAGCTTCACTAGTTCCGGTGAGCAGTTCTTC. It translates to CASSFTSSGEQFF.

The chain combines TRBV7-8 with TRBJ2-3, with 10 nucleotides matching TRBD2. V was clipped by 8 bases and J by 6 bases; unmatched bases: 8. The CDR3 length is 14 residues. Germline lookup yields CDR1 SGHVS and CDR2 FQNEAQ. The CDR3 bases are TGTGCCAGCCACGAGACTAGCGGGTCTGATACGCAGTATTTT. As protein: CASHETSGSDTQYF.

This chain joins TRBV6-1 and TRBJ1-1, with 7 bases identical to TRBD1. The V and J ends lost 6 bases and 5 bases, in that order; junction bases with no gene match: 6. Germline V gene sequence: CDR1 MNHNS, CDR2 SASEGT. This CDR3 is built from 13 residues. The CDR3 nucleotides are TGTGCCAGCAGCAACAGGGGCAGTACTGAAGCTTTCTTT. This gives the protein CASSNRGSTEAFF.

The J gene is TRBJ1-5, the V gene TRBV6-6; no clear D gene. This CDR3 contains 15 residues. The V end lost 0 bases, the J end lost 0 bases, and 6 bases lay between the germline ends. Looked up from germline, CDR1 is MNHNY and CDR2 is SVGAGI (reference sequence). The CDR3 nucleotides read TGTGCCAGCAGTTACTCGTATAGTAGCAATCAGCCCCAGCATTTT. Amino acid sequence: CASSYSYSSNQPQHF.

DNA of the CDR3: TGCGCCAGCAGCTTAGGGACAGATCCCTACAATGAGCAGTTCTTC. Translation gives CASSLGTDPYNEQFF. The V and J genes are TRBV5-1 and TRBJ2-1; 7 bases are a match to TRBD1. This CDR3 region has 15 residues. After removal of 2 bases from V and 2 bases from J, the junction contained 4 bases not matched to a gene. Germline V CDR1 and CDR2: SGHRS, YFSETQ.

V usage is TRBV15 and J usage is TRBJ2-3, with TRBD1 matching over 7 bases. Per germline, CDR1 LNHNV and CDR2 YYDKDF (reference sequence). V was clipped by 4 bases and J by 2 bases; unmatched bases: 9. This CDR3 comprises 16 residues. The CDR3 loop is CATSIRQGRTTDTQYF. In DNA, the CDR3 is TGTGCCACCAGCATTAGACAGGGTCGGACCACAGATACGCAGTATTTT. Filled out from reference TRBV15 and TRBJ2-3, the complete variable domain reads DAMVIQNPRYQVTQFGKPVTLSCSQTLNHNVMYWYQQKSSQAPKLLFHYYDKDFNNEADTPDNFQSRRPNTSFCFLDIRSPGLGDTAMYLCATSIRQGRTTDTQYFGPGTRLTVL.

The chain employs TRBV5-4 and TRBJ1-6, with TRBD1 as a possible D gene (6 bases). Germline V lookup: CDR1 SGHNT, CDR2 YYREEE (reference sequence). Trimming left V 4 bases short and J 7 bases short, with 12 bases between. This CDR3 is built from 14 residues. CDR3 DNA: TGTGCCAGCAGCCTACAGGGCTACAATTCACCCCTCCACTTT. Translation: CASSLQGYNSPLHF.

This clone has only a few counts. The V and J genes are TRBV19 and TRBJ2-5; TRBD1 matches at 8 bases. CDR1 is LNHDA, CDR2 SQIVND, per germline (reference sequence). With 6 bases clipped from V and 5 bases from J, the junction kept 5 bases outside the gene matches. There are 13 residues in the CDR3. CDR3 DNA: TGTGCCAGTAGCGTGACAGGGGAGGAGACCCAGTACTTC. As protein: CASSVTGEETQYF. The variable domain in full, completed from reference TRBV19 and TRBJ2-5, reads DGGITQSPKYLFRKEGQNVTLSCEQNLNHDAMYWYRQDPGQGLRLIYYSQIVNDFQKGDIAEGYSVSREKKESFPLTVTSAQKNPTAFYLCASSVTGEETQYFGPGTRLLVL.

The gene calls are TRBV7-9 and TRBJ1-6, with 7 bases that match TRBD1. After removal of 3 bases from V and 9 bases from J, the junction contained 5 bases not matched to a gene. This CDR3 region has 14 residues. CDR1 is SEHNR and CDR2 is FQNEAQ in the germline V gene (reference sequence). The CDR3 coding sequence is TGTGCCAGCAGCTTCGGGACAGAGATTTCACCCCTCCACTTT. This sequence encodes CASSFGTEISPLHF. The full variable domain, rest sourced from reference TRBV7-9 and TRBJ1-6, is DTGVSQNPRHKITKRGQNVTFRCDPISEHNRLYWYRQTLGQGPEFLTYFQNEAQLEKSRLLSDRFSAERPKGSFSTLEIQRTEQGDSAMYLCASSFGTEISPLHFGNGTRLTVT.

The chain uses TRBV5-4 and TRBJ1-6; the D gene is possibly TRBD1 (5 bases). Germline assignment: CDR1 SGHNT and CDR2 YYREEE (reference sequence). This CDR3 has 13 amino acids. V dropped 0 bases and J dropped 15 bases, with 13 bases sitting between them. The CDR3 DNA sequence: TGTGCCAGCAGCTTGGCGGACGGGACTTTCCTCCACTTT. Protein: CASSLADGTFLHF.

The CDR3 is CASSTVDRGEKLFF. CDR3 DNA sequence: TGTGCCAGCAGTACAGTGGACAGGGGGGAAAAACTGTTTTTT. The gene calls are TRBV6-5 and TRBJ1-4; 10 bases map to TRBD1. V dropped 5 bases and J dropped 8; count of bases not matched to a gene: 5. The CDR3 runs to 14 residues. Germline loops: CDR1 MNHEY, CDR2 SVGAGI.

A single count supports this clone. This chain uses TRBV19 with TRBJ1-4; a weak D match, TRBD1 (5 bases). V dropped 1 base and J dropped 2 bases, with 11 bases sitting between them. The CDR3 is made up of 16 amino acids. From germline, CDR1 is LNHDA and CDR2 SQIVND (reference sequence). The CDR3: CASSIVGLRTNEKLFF. The CDR3 nucleotides are TGTGCCAGTAGTATAGTGGGGCTGCGGACTAATGAAAAACTGTTTTTT.